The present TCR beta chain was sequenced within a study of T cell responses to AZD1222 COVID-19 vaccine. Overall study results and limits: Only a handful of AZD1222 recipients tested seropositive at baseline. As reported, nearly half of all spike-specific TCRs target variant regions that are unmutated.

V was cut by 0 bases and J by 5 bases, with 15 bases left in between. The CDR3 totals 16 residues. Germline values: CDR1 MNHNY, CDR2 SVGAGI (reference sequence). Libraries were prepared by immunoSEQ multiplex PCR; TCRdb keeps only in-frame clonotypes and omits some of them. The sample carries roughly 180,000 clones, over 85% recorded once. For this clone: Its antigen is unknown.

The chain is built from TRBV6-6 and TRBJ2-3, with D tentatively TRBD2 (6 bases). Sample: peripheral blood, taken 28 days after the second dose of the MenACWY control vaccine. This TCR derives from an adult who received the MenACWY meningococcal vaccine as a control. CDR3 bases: TGTGCCAGCAGTTACTCGTCGGGAGCCCTGGGAGATACGCAGTATTTT. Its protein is CASSYSSGALGDTQYF.